This passage covers 25 T cell receptor beta chains from one sample sequenced in a study of cytomegalovirus exposure and HLA in healthy donors. 60 Vbeta and 13 Jbeta primers were used in PCR. Assay: immunoSEQ multiplex PCR; the TCRdb copy retains only in-frame clones and omits some. The table includes fewer than 250,000 clones, around 87% detected once. The sample comprised PBMCs. These receptors were obtained from a boy between 2 and 10 years old in good health and CMV-seronegative.

The rearrangement links TRBV6-1 to TRBJ1-1; TRBD1 agrees at 10 bases. The junction had 7 bases not matched to a gene; V was cut back by 6 bases and J by 6 bases. The length of the CDR3 is 14 residues. Looked up from germline, CDR1 is MNHNS and CDR2 is SASEGT. CDR3: CASRPGTGVSEAFF. DNA for the CDR3: TGTGCCAGCAGACCCGGGACAGGGGTGTCTGAAGCTTTCTTT.

The V and J genes are TRBV18 and TRBJ1-5; unclear D gene. Germline values: CDR1 KGHSH, CDR2 LQKENI. V lost 6 bases to trimming and J lost 0 bases, with 9 bases between them. The CDR3 has 14 amino acids. CDR3 loop: CASSERNSNQPQHF. In nucleotides, the CDR3 is TGTGCCAGCTCCGAGCGGAATAGCAATCAGCCCCAGCATTTT.

The V gene is TRBV6-4, the J gene TRBJ2-3, with D perhaps TRBD2 (5 bases). CDR3 length equals 14 residues. V lost 2 bases and J lost 3, with 9 bases in between. CDR1 MRHNA and CDR2 SNTAGT come from the germline V gene. The CDR3 region is CASSDGGWTDTQYF. DNA of the CDR3: TGTGCCAGCAGTGACGGCGGGTGGACAGATACGCAGTATTTT.

The chain is built from TRBV7-9 and TRBJ1-1, with a possible D match to TRBD1 (6 bases). Trimming took 4 bases from V and 8 from J, leaving 8 bases between them. This CDR3 comprises 11 residues. Germline CDR1 reads SEHNR; CDR2 reads FQNEAQ (reference sequence). CDR3 amino acids: CASSSGQEAFF. In DNA, the CDR3 is TGTGCCAGCAGCTCAGGACAGGAAGCTTTCTTT.

The V and J genes are TRBV25-1 and TRBJ1-2; possibly TRBD1 for D (6 bases). Germline CDR1 reads MGHDK; CDR2 reads SYGVNS. Trimming removed 10 bases at V and 4 bases at J, with 13 bases between. The CDR3 has 12 residues. This CDR3 is CATHRAGYGYTF. The CDR3 DNA sequence: TGTGCCACCCACAGGGCGGGCTATGGCTACACCTTC.

V is TRBV19 and J is TRBJ2-4; TRBD2 aligns across 7 bases. Germline trimming cut 6 bases from V and 0 bases from J; bases unmatched to any gene: 11. CDR3 length: 17 residues. Germline CDR1 LNHDA, CDR2 SQIVND (reference sequence). Here the CDR3 DNA reads TGTGCCAGTAGCCTCCCTGTGGCGGGGGTAGCCAAAAACATTCAGTACTTC. It codes for CASSLPVAGVAKNIQYF.

The count of this clone is one. V usage is TRBV9 and J usage is TRBJ2-3; 7 bases align to TRBD2. From germline, CDR1 is SGDLS and CDR2 YYNGEE. V was pared by 2 bases and J by 2 bases, with 5 bases of the junction left unmatched. The CDR3 is made up of 15 amino acids. CDR3 sequence: CASSVERDFTDTQYF. Written as DNA, the CDR3 is TGTGCCAGCAGCGTGGAGCGGGACTTCACAGATACGCAGTATTTT.

This rearrangement joins TRBV10-3 to TRBJ2-2; TRBD1 aligns across 8 bases. This CDR3 has 17 residues. In germline, CDR1 is ENHRY, CDR2 SYGVKD. V lost 5 bases to trimming and J lost 2 bases; unmatched junction nucleotides: 10. The CDR3 sequence: CAISKNTGTGNTGELFF. The CDR3 coding sequence is TGTGCCATCAGTAAAAATACCGGGACAGGAAACACCGGGGAGCTGTTTTTT.

Only one count was recorded for this clone. V is TRBV5-4 and J is TRBJ1-2, with a weak D call TRBD1 (5 bases). Per germline, CDR1 SGHNT and CDR2 YYREEE (reference sequence). This CDR3 is 14 amino acids long. V lost 4 bases and J lost 8, with 18 bases in between. The CDR3: CASSPEGYKDGYTF. For the CDR3, the DNA is TGTGCCAGCAGCCCGGAGGGGTACAAGGACGGCTACACCTTC. The full variable domain, completed using reference TRBV5-4 and TRBJ1-2, is ETGVTQSPTHLIKTRGQQVTLRCSSQSGHNTVSWYQQALGQGPQFIFQYYREEENGRGNFPPRFSGLQFPNYSSELNVNALELDDSALYLCASSPEGYKDGYTFGSGTRLTVV.

The sample holds one count of this clone. This chain uses TRBV11-2 with TRBJ2-5, with D perhaps matching TRBD2 (7 bases). The ends were cut back, 5 bases at V and 3 bases at J, with 19 bases in the middle. CDR1 is SGHAT and CDR2 is FQNNGV in the germline V gene. CDR3 length: 16 amino acids. The CDR3 DNA reads TGTGCCAGCAGCCCCCTTAGGGGGACTATGAAAGAGACCCAGTACTTC. Translating it yields CASSPLRGTMKETQYF.

The rearrangement joins TRBV30 to TRBJ2-7; tentative D call: TRBD1 (5 bases). CDR1 and CDR2 from the germline V gene are GTSNPN and SVGIG (reference sequence). The CDR3 spans 12 residues. Between the trimmed V and J ends, which lost 3 bases and 4 bases, there was a span of 10 bases. CDR3 nucleotides: TGTGCCTGGAGAGGGGTGGGGTACGAGCAGTACTTC. This translates into CAWRGVGYEQYF. The full variable domain, with the rest looked up from reference TRBV30 and TRBJ2-7, is SQTIHQWPATLVQPVGSPLSLECTVEGTSNPNLYWYRQAAGRGLQLLFYSVGIGQISSEVPQNLSASRPQDRQFILSSKKLLLSDSGFYLCAWRGVGYEQYFGPGTRLTVT.

This rearrangement joins TRBV15 to TRBJ1-5; 7 bases agree with TRBD1. The germline V gene has CDR1 LNHNV and CDR2 YYDKDF (reference sequence). The V segment lost 3 bases and the J segment 6 bases; nucleotides outside the gene matches: 8. There are 15 residues in the CDR3. The CDR3 DNA sequence: TGTGCCACCAGCAGGGGAAGGGACAGATTTCAGCCCCAGCATTTT. Its translation is CATSRGRDRFQPQHF.

The sample holds a few counts of this clone. This chain links TRBV4-1 with TRBJ1-1; TRBD1 agrees at 9 bases. Trimming cost V 0 bases and J 5 bases; bases outside gene matches: 13. The CDR3 runs 18 residues. From germline, CDR1 is MGHRA and CDR2 YSYEKL. As DNA, the CDR3 is TGCGCCAGCAGCCAAGATCTAATGGGACAGGGCTCGAGAACTGAAGCTTTCTTT. Its protein product is CASSQDLMGQGSRTEAFF.

V and J are TRBV4-1 and TRBJ2-2; 9 positions agree with TRBD1. Germline V gene lookup returns CDR1 MGHRA and CDR2 YSYEKL. The CDR3 has 16 residues. J was trimmed by 5 bases and V by 1 base; bases with no gene match: 5. The CDR3 here is CASSQVRTGETGELFF. The CDR3 DNA reads as TGCGCCAGCAGCCAAGTTCGGACAGGGGAGACCGGGGAGCTGTTTTTT.

This rearrangement joins TRBV2 to TRBJ1-3; D remains unclear. The germline V and J ends were trimmed by 3 bases and 0 bases, with 6 bases remaining between them. The germline V gene encodes CDR1 SNHLY and CDR2 FYNNEI. The CDR3 has 14 residues. CDR3 bases: TGTGCCAGCAGTGAGGGCTTCTCTGGAAACACCATATATTTT. This translates into CASSEGFSGNTIYF.

The chain carries TRBV5-1 and TRBJ2-3; perhaps TRBD1 as D (6 bases). The CDR3 loop spans 15 amino acids. Per the germline V gene, CDR1 is SGHRS and CDR2 is YFSETQ. V shed 4 bases and J shed 0 bases, with 12 bases lying between them. The CDR3 nucleotides are TGCGCCAGCAGCCCTGGGGGACAAAGCACAGATACGCAGTATTTT. Its translation: CASSPGGQSTDTQYF.

V usage is TRBV10-2 and J usage is TRBJ2-5; 7 bases are a match to TRBD1. CDR3 length: 15 residues. The trim removed 3 bases at V and 5 bases at J, leaving 9 bases unmatched. CDR1 is WSHSY, CDR2 SAAADI, per germline. The CDR3 nucleotides read TGCGCCAGCAGTGATGAGGGGGCGGCGTGGGAGACCCAGTACTTC. It codes for CASSDEGAAWETQYF.

J is TRBJ2-5 and V is TRBV28; D remains unclear. Trimming cost V 7 bases and J 1 base, with 13 bases left between them. Germline CDR1 MDHEN, CDR2 SYDVKM. The CDR3 totals 14 residues. The DNA of the CDR3 is TGTGCCAGCAATTCTGGCACAGCCCAAGAGACCCAGTACTTC. Translating it yields CASNSGTAQETQYF.

J is TRBJ1-2 and V is TRBV4-1, with 7 bases fitting TRBD1. The junction had 11 bases not matched to a gene; V was cut back by 0 bases and J by 4 bases. Germline V gene data show CDR1 as MGHRA and CDR2 as YSYEKL. The CDR3 extends over 17 amino acids. CDR3 DNA sequence: TGCGCCAGCAGCCAAGATTTCGCTTTGACAGGGATCTATGGCTACACCTTC. Its translation is CASSQDFALTGIYGYTF.

This rearrangement joins TRBV6-1 to TRBJ2-1; D gene ambiguous. There are 16 residues in the CDR3. The V gene's germline CDR1 is MNHNS and CDR2 SASEGT. V dropped 3 bases and J dropped 0 bases, with 12 bases sitting between them. CDR3: CASSDSGVSSYNEQFF. The CDR3 DNA reads TGTGCCAGCAGTGATAGTGGAGTTAGCTCCTACAATGAGCAGTTCTTC.

The V gene is TRBV7-9, the J gene TRBJ2-1; 8 nucleotides match TRBD2. This CDR3 spans 15 amino acids. CDR1 and CDR2 (germline): SEHNR, FQNEAQ (reference sequence). J was trimmed by 10 bases and V by 5 bases; bases with no gene match: 13. The CDR3 region is CASSPVSGGSEEQFF. In DNA, the CDR3 is TGTGCCAGCAGCCCAGTATCGGGGGGGTCCGAGGAGCAGTTCTTC.

CDR3 protein: CASSTLDRPNEKLFF. DNA for the CDR3: TGTGCCAGTAGTACCCTGGACAGGCCTAATGAAAAACTGTTTTTT. The chain joins TRBV19 to TRBJ1-4; 7 positions agree with TRBD1. This CDR3 has 15 residues. The V gene's germline CDR1 is LNHDA and CDR2 SQIVND (reference sequence). J was trimmed by 3 bases and V by 4 bases; bases with no gene match: 5.

The CDR3 is CASSLAGTGEETEAFF. CDR3 coding DNA: TGCGCCAGCAGCTTGGCAGGGACAGGGGAGGAGACTGAAGCTTTCTTT. The chain is built from TRBV5-1 and TRBJ1-1, with 10 bases aligning to TRBD1. CDR1 and CDR2 from the germline V gene are SGHRS and YFSETQ. The CDR3 totals 16 residues. With V trimmed by 0 bases and J by 5 bases, 7 bases remained unmatched. The complete variable domain, with remaining parts taken from reference TRBV5-1 and TRBJ1-1, reads KAGVTQTPRYLIKTRGQQVTLSCSPISGHRSVSWYQQTPGQGLQFLFEYFSETQRNKGNFPGRFSGRQFSNSRSEMNVSTLELGDSALYLCASSLAGTGEETEAFFGQGTRLTVV.

V gene TRBV5-1 combines with J gene TRBJ2-2; 10 bases fit TRBD1. Germline assignment: CDR1 SGHRS and CDR2 YFSETQ. The CDR3 spans 21 residues. V trimming: 1 base; J trimming: 1 base; junction bases outside the gene matches: 16. The CDR3 region has the DNA TGCGCCAGCAGCTTGCCGTCACCGGGACAGGGGTTTCAAGTGAACACCGGGGAGCTGTTTTTT. Its protein product is CASSLPSPGQGFQVNTGELFF.

The CDR3 region has the DNA TGCAGCGTTTCTCCGGGAGGGGAGGGGCAGTACTTC. It codes for CSVSPGGEGQYF. V is TRBV29-1 and J is TRBJ2-7; 8 nucleotides line up with TRBD2. The CDR3 is 12 amino acids. Germline CDR1 SQVTM, CDR2 ANQGSEA. Germline trimming cut 5 bases from V and 9 bases from J; bases unmatched to any gene: 9.